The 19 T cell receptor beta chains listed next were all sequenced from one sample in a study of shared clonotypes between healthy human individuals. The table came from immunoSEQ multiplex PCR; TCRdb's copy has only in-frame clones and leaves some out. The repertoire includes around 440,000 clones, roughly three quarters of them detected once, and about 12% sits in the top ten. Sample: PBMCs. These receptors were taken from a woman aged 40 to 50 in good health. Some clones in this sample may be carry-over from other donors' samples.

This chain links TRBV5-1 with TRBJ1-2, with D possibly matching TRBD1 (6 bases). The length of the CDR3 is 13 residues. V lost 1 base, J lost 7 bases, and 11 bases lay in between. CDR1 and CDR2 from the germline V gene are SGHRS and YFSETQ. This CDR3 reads CASSLNRDIGYTF. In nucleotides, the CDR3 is TGCGCCAGCAGCTTGAACAGGGACATTGGCTACACCTTC.

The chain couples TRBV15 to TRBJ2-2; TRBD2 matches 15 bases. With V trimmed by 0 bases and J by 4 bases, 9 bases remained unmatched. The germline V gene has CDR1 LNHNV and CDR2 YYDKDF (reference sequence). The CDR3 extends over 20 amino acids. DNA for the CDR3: TGTGCCACCAGCAGAGATCTCGGGACTAGCGGGAGGAGGGGCACCGGGGAGCTGTTTTTT. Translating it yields CATSRDLGTSGRRGTGELFF.

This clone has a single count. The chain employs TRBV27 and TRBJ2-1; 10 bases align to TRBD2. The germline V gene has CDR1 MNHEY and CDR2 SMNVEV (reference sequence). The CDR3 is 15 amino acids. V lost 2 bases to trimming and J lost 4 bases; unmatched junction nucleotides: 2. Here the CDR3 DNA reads TGTGCCAGCAGTTTAGGACTAGCGGCGTACAATGAGCAGTTCTTC. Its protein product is CASSLGLAAYNEQFF.

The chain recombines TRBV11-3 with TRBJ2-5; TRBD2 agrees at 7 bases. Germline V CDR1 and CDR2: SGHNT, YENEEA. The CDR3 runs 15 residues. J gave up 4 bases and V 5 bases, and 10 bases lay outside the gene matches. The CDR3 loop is CASSPWGGLLETQYF. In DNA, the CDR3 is TGTGCCAGCAGCCCCTGGGGGGGTCTGTTAGAGACCCAGTACTTC. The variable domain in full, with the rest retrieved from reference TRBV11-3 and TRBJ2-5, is EAGVVQSPRYKIIEKKQPVAFWCNPISGHNTLYWYLQNLGQGPELLIRYENEEAVDDSQLPKDRFSAERLKGVDSTLKIQPAELGDSAVYLCASSPWGGLLETQYFGPGTRLLVL.

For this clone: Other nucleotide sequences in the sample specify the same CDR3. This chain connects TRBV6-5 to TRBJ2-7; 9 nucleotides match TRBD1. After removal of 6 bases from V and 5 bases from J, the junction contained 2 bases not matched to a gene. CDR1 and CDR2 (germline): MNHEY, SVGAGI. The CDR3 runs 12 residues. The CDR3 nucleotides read TGTGCCAGCAGCCGGACAGGGGACGAGCAGTACTTC. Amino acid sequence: CASSRTGDEQYF.

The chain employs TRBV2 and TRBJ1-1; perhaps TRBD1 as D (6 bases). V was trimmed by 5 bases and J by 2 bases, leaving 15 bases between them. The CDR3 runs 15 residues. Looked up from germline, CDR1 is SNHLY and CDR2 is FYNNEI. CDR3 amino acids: CASSFNRAGNTEAFF. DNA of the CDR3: TGTGCCAGCAGTTTTAACAGGGCCGGTAACACTGAAGCTTTCTTT.

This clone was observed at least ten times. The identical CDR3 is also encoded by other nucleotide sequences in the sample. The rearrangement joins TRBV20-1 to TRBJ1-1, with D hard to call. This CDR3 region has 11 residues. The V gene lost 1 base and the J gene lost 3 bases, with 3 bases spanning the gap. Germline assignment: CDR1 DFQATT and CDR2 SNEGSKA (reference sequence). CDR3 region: CSARGDTEAFF. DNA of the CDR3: TGCAGTGCTAGAGGTGACACTGAAGCTTTCTTT.

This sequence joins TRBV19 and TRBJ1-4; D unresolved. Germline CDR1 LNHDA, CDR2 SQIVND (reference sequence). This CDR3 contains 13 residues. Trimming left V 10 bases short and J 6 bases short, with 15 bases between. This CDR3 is CATSRSQYEKLFF. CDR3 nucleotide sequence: TGTGCCACCTCCCGGTCACAGTATGAAAAACTGTTTTTT.

CDR3 loop: CASSGSGRARNEQYF. The DNA for the CDR3 is TGTGCCAGCAGCGGTAGCGGGAGGGCCAGAAACGAGCAGTACTTC. The chain combines TRBV7-2 with TRBJ2-7; TRBD2 agrees at 11 bases. CDR1 is SGHTA and CDR2 is FQGNSA in the germline V gene. The J segment lost 5 bases and the V segment lost 5 bases, leaving 8 bases of the junction unmatched. The length of the CDR3 is 15 residues.

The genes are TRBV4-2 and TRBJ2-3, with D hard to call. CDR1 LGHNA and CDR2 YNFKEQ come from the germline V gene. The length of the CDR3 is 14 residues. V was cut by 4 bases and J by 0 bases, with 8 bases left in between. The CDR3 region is CASSPRRSTDTQYF. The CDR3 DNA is TGTGCCAGCAGCCCCCGGAGAAGCACAGATACGCAGTATTTT.

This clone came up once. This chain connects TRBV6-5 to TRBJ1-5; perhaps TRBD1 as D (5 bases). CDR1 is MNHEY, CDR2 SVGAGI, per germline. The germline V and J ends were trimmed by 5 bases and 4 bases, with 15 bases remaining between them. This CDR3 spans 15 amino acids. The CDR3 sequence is CASSPQGLLNQPQHF. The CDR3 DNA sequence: TGTGCCAGCAGTCCTCAGGGCCTTCTTAATCAGCCCCAGCATTTT.

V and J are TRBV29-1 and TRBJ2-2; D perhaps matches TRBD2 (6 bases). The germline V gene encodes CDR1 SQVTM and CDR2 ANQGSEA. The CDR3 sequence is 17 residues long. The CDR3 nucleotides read TGCGTCACTGCGGGGCAGTTCCAATGGGGTAACACCGGGGAGCTGTTTTTT. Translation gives CVTAGQFQWGNTGELFF.

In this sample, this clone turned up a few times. The chain's CDR3 is CAIRNEGDPNEKLFF. In nucleotides, the CDR3 is TGTGCCATCAGAAACGAAGGGGACCCTAATGAAAAACTGTTTTTT. The gene calls are TRBV10-3 and TRBJ1-4, with D maybe TRBD1 (5 bases). V was clipped by 6 bases and J by 3 bases, with 14 bases between them. Germline CDR1 reads ENHRY; CDR2 reads SYGVKD. The CDR3 runs 15 residues.

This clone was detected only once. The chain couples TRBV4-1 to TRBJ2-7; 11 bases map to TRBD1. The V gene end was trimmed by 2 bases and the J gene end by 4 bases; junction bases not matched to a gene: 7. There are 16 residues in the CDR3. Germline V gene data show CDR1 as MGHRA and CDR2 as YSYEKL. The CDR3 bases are TGCGCCAGCAGCCAACCCGGGACAGGGGGGCGATACGAGCAGTACTTC. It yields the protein CASSQPGTGGRYEQYF.

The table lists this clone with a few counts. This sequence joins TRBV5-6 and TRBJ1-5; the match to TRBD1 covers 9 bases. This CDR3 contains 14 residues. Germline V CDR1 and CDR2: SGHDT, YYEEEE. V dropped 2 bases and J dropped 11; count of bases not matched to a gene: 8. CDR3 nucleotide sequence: TGTGCCAGCAGCTTCTCCGGGACAGGGTTAGCCCAGCATTTT. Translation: CASSFSGTGLAQHF.

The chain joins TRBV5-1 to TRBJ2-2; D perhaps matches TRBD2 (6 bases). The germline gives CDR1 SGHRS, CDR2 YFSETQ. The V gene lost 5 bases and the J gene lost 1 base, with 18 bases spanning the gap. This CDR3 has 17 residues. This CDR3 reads CASSYSPQGGNTGELFF. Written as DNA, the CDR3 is TGCGCCAGCAGTTATAGCCCCCAGGGAGGGAACACCGGGGAGCTGTTTTTT.

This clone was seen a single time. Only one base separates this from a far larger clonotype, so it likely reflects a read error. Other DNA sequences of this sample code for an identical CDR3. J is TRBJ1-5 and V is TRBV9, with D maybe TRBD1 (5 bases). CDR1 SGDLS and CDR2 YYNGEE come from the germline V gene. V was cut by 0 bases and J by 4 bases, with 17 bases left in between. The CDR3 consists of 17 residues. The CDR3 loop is CASSVVGTRERNQPQHF. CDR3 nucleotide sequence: TGTGCCAGCAGCGTAGTTGGTACCAGGGAGCGTAATCAGCCCCAGCATTTT.

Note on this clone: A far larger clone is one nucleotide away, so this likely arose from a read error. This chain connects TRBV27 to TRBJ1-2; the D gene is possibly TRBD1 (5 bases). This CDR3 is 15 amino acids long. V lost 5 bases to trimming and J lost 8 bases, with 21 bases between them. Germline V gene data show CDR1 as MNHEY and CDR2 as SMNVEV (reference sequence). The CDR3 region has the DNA TGTGCCAGCAGTCGACCCCCCCCGGGGACCCAAGGCTACACCTTC. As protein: CASSRPPPGTQGYTF.

CDR3 bases: TGTGCCAGCAGCCAGGAGGGGCGTAAAGGGGCCAACGTCCTGACTTTC. Amino acids: CASSQEGRKGANVLTF. The V gene is TRBV5-6, the J gene TRBJ2-6; TRBD2 is a possible D gene (6 bases). With 4 bases removed from V and 4 bases from J, the gap between germline ends came to 15 bases. The germline gives CDR1 SGHDT, CDR2 YYEEEE. The length of the CDR3 is 16 residues. The full variable domain, completed using reference TRBV5-6 and TRBJ2-6, is DAGVTQSPTHLIKTRGQQVTLRCSPKSGHDTVSWYQQALGQGPQFIFQYYEEEERQRGNFPDRFSGHQFPNYSSELNVNALLLGDSALYLCASSQEGRKGANVLTFGAGSRLTVL.